This T cell receptor (beta chain) comes out of a study of cytomegalovirus exposure and HLA in healthy donors. Study-wide findings and caveats: Earlier findings revealed that most TCR beta V segments proved productive either about 87% or about 30% of the time. There were a few CMV-associated chains whose specificity for CMV antigens was confirmed in vitro.

The V gene's germline CDR1 is SGHVS and CDR2 FQNEAQ. The CDR3 has 17 amino acids. This clone was detected a few times. As yet, its antigen is unknown. Both 60 Vbeta primers and 13 Jbeta primers went into the PCR. Data came from immunoSEQ multiplex PCR; TCRdb stores just in-frame clones and leaves some out. The table lists around 120,000 clones, less than 75% of them singletons. This clonotype originated in a middle-aged woman in good health and CMV-seronegative. The chain carries TRBV7-8 and TRBJ2-5; 9 bases match TRBD2. The J call may be incorrect, as the DNA end agrees better with TRBJ2-7. The sequencing input was PBMCs. CDR3: CASSLMGIAGAAYEQYF. The CDR3 nucleotides read TGTGCCAGCAGCTTAATGGGAATAGCGGGGGCCGCCTACGAGCAGTACTTC.